The 10 T cell receptor beta chains listed next were all sequenced from one sample in a study of shared clonotypes between healthy human individuals. Sequencing was performed with immunoSEQ multiplex PCR; in TCRdb, only in-frame clones are kept and a portion is missing. The data show hundreds of thousands of clones, with roughly 96% seen just once and more than 0.085% held by the top ten. Terminally differentiated effector memory CD45RA+ cells were excluded from the naive CD8 cells, which were CD45RO-negative and positively selected for CCR7. Sequences were obtained from naive CD8+ T cells sorted from blood. These receptors were obtained from a woman aged 25 to 39 in good health.

A remark on this clone: Other DNA sequences in this sample translate to the same CDR3. The gene calls are TRBV27 and TRBJ2-7; a possible D gene is TRBD2 (6 bases). Germline V gene data show CDR1 as MNHEY and CDR2 as SMNVEV (reference sequence). This CDR3 is built from 12 residues. V was cut by 6 bases and J by 7 bases, with 13 bases left in between. CDR3: CASSLLGGEQYF. Written as DNA, the CDR3 is TGTGCCAGCAGCCTCCTGGGGGGTGAGCAGTACTTC.

This chain connects TRBV30 to TRBJ2-3; no clear D gene. The germline V gene has CDR1 GTSNPN and CDR2 SVGIG (reference sequence). This CDR3 comprises 12 residues. Deletions cut 0 bases from V and 4 bases from J, with 5 bases between. CDR3 nucleotide sequence: TGTGCCTGGAGTGTTCGATCAGATACGCAGTATTTT. Translating gives CAWSVRSDTQYF.

This rearrangement joins TRBV5-6 to TRBJ1-2, with unresolved D. This CDR3 spans 13 amino acids. V dropped 0 bases and J dropped 3 bases, with 6 bases sitting between them. Looked up from germline, CDR1 is SGHDT and CDR2 is YYEEEE. The CDR3 spells CASSLVSDYGYTF. CDR3 sequence (DNA): TGTGCCAGCAGCTTGGTTTCGGACTATGGCTACACCTTC.

This chain uses TRBV2 with TRBJ2-3; 8 positions match TRBD2. CDR3 size: 15 residues. CDR1 is SNHLY and CDR2 is FYNNEI in the germline V gene. Losses at the gene ends were 4 bases for V and 2 bases for J; bases not matched to a gene: 5. The CDR3 DNA reads TGTGCCAGCAGTGGTAGAGCGGGAGTCACAGATACGCAGTATTTT. This gives the protein CASSGRAGVTDTQYF.

The rearrangement joins TRBV6-1 to TRBJ2-7; D is perhaps TRBD1 (5 bases). This CDR3 comprises 14 residues. Deletions cut 0 bases from V and 5 bases from J, with 11 bases between. CDR1 is MNHNS and CDR2 is SASEGT in the germline V gene. The DNA for the CDR3 is TGTGCCAGCAGTGAAGCCAGGGCCCCTCACGAGCAGTACTTC. This sequence encodes CASSEARAPHEQYF.

V gene TRBV27 combines with J gene TRBJ1-5, with D possibly matching TRBD1 (5 bases). V was cut by 2 bases and J by 4 bases, with 12 bases left in between. Germline values: CDR1 MNHEY, CDR2 SMNVEV (reference sequence). The CDR3 length is 15 residues. The CDR3 DNA is TGTGCCAGCAGTTTACATGGGGGTGAGAATCAGCCCCAGCATTTT. Its protein is CASSLHGGENQPQHF.

CDR3 protein: CASGQLYEQYF. As DNA, the CDR3 is TGTGCCAGCGGGCAGCTCTACGAGCAGTACTTC. The chain links TRBV2 to TRBJ2-7; no clear D gene. The CDR3 loop spans 11 amino acids. The germline V gene has CDR1 SNHLY and CDR2 FYNNEI. Trimming took off 8 bases at V and 3 bases at J, with 8 bases between the two ends.

V gene TRBV19 combines with J gene TRBJ1-1; no firm D call. The V and J ends lost 5 bases and 6 bases respectively, with 19 bases between them. This CDR3 is built from 15 residues. The germline CDR1 and CDR2 sequences are LNHDA and SQIVND (reference sequence). In DNA, the CDR3 is TGTGCCAGTAGTGCCGGGTCCTGGTTTTTAGCTGAAGCTTTCTTT. Protein: CASSAGSWFLAEAFF.

The chain couples TRBV9 to TRBJ2-2, with 7 bases fitting TRBD2. V lost 0 bases and J lost 1; bases outside the gene matches: 3. The germline CDR1 and CDR2 sequences are SGDLS and YYNGEE. The CDR3 contains 16 residues. CDR3 sequence: CASSVGLAENTGELFF. CDR3 DNA sequence: TGTGCCAGCAGCGTAGGACTAGCAGAGAACACCGGGGAGCTGTTTTTT.

The chain couples TRBV5-1 to TRBJ1-2; D ambiguous. CDR1 is SGHRS and CDR2 is YFSETQ in the germline V gene. The CDR3 totals 14 residues. V was cut by 0 bases and J by 10 bases, with 16 bases left in between. CDR3 sequence reads: CASSLAGSARDYTF. CDR3 nucleotide sequence: TGCGCCAGCAGCTTGGCCGGGTCGGCTAGAGACTACACCTTC.